The clone carrying this T cell receptor beta chain was seen just once. Its antigen is unknown. These data come from a study of cytomegalovirus exposure and HLA in healthy donors. Study at large: HLA-typed donors were the source of about 90 million unique TCRs held in an early data release.

In the PCR, 60 Vbeta and 13 Jbeta primers were used. Here immunoSEQ multiplex PCR was the method, and the copy in TCRdb shows in-frame clones only, minus some. Among 75,000 to 100,000 clones listed, under 85% were seen once. The CDR3 covers 15 residues. The ends were cut back, 3 bases at V and 5 bases at J, with 11 bases in the middle. Germline V lookup: CDR1 SNHLY, CDR2 FYNNEI. Study conclusions and caveats: 87-base-pair reads could not separate some V segments, including TRBV6-2 and TRBV6-3. It was 164 TCR beta chains that were listed as cytomegalovirus-associated.

The gene calls are TRBV2 and TRBJ1-6; D is perhaps TRBD1 (5 bases). This receptor was identified in a man aged 18-30 years in good health and CMV-seropositive. Source material: PBMCs. CDR3 sequence reads: CASSDAGGNNSPLHF. The CDR3 nucleotides are TGTGCCAGCAGTGACGCGGGGGGGAATAATTCACCCCTCCACTTT.